One sample yielded the 11 T cell receptor beta chains listed below, sequenced in a study of shared T cell receptors in the human thymus. Repertoires were generated with immunoSEQ multiplex PCR, while TCRdb's copy carries only in-frame clones and drops some. In the table there are about 730,000 clones, 70% to 90% of which are singletons. This same sample was also part of a study on human thymus T cells.

The specimen was thymocytes. The source is a girl less than two years old with a congenital heart defect.

This sequence joins TRBV4-1 and TRBJ1-1, with TRBD1 identical over 7 bases. The V gene's germline CDR1 is MGHRA and CDR2 YSYEKL. The CDR3 has 13 residues. With 3 bases clipped from V and 11 bases from J, the junction kept 9 bases outside the gene matches. CDR3 DNA: TGCGCCAGCAGCCAGGATCAGGGGGTCTCGGCTTTCTTT. This sequence encodes CASSQDQGVSAFF.

The chain uses TRBV19 and TRBJ1-5, with 8 bases lining up with TRBD1. The junction had 11 bases not matched to a gene; V was cut back by 0 bases and J by 1 base. Germline values: CDR1 LNHDA, CDR2 SQIVND (reference sequence). CDR3 length: 19 amino acids. The CDR3 loop is CASSIDPNRGRKSNQPQHF. CDR3 coding DNA: TGTGCCAGTAGTATAGATCCCAACAGGGGGAGGAAGAGCAATCAGCCCCAGCATTTT.

In DNA, the CDR3 is TGTGCCAGCAGCGTAGTGGGGGCCGGACAGGCTTCCTACAATGAGCAGTTCTTC. Translation gives CASSVVGAGQASYNEQFF. The chain combines TRBV9 with TRBJ2-1; 7 bases agree with TRBD1. The CDR3 consists of 18 residues. After removal of 0 bases from V and 1 base from J, the junction contained 10 bases not matched to a gene. Germline CDR1 reads SGDLS; CDR2 reads YYNGEE.

The gene calls are TRBV7-7 and TRBJ1-1; 7 bases map to TRBD1. Unmatched junction bases numbered 14, after V lost 3 bases and J lost 1 base. The CDR3 length is 18 residues. Germline V gives CDR1 SSHAT, CDR2 FNYEAQ (reference sequence). CDR3 sequence: CASSFFAGTGTENTEAFF. The CDR3 DNA reads as TGTGCCAGCAGCTTCTTCGCCGGCACCGGGACAGAGAACACTGAAGCTTTCTTT.

This chain joins TRBV5-1 and TRBJ2-7, with TRBD2 identical over 8 bases. This CDR3 has 16 amino acids. The germline CDR1 and CDR2 sequences are SGHRS and YFSETQ. With V trimmed by 4 bases and J by 2 bases, 11 bases remained unmatched. The CDR3, as DNA: TGCGCCAGCAGCCAAGGGACTAGTCGGGTCACCTACGAGCAGTACTTC. Its translation is CASSQGTSRVTYEQYF. Using reference TRBV5-1 and TRBJ2-7 for the parts outside the CDR3, the full variable domain is KAGVTQTPRYLIKTRGQQVTLSCSPISGHRSVSWYQQTPGQGLQFLFEYFSETQRNKGNFPGRFSGRQFSNSRSEMNVSTLELGDSALYLCASSQGTSRVTYEQYFGPGTRLTVT.

The V call is TRBV28, the J call TRBJ2-7; D not resolved. Germline V gene lookup returns CDR1 MDHEN and CDR2 SYDVKM. The V end lost 0 bases, the J end lost 3 bases, and 3 bases lay between the germline ends. The CDR3 has 12 amino acids. DNA for the CDR3: TGTGCCAGCAGTTTATGCAACTACGAGCAGTACTTC. As protein: CASSLCNYEQYF.

The chain employs TRBV9 and TRBJ1-1, with a weak D call TRBD1 (6 bases). With 3 bases removed from V and 0 bases from J, the gap between germline ends came to 12 bases. There are 15 residues in the CDR3. The germline V gene encodes CDR1 SGDLS and CDR2 YYNGEE. The CDR3 DNA is TGTGCCAGCAGCGGGTCACAGGGCGTGAACACTGAAGCTTTCTTT. This codes for CASSGSQGVNTEAFF.

The rearrangement joins TRBV9 to TRBJ1-6; D may be TRBD1 (5 bases). The CDR3 has 16 residues. Germline V gene lookup returns CDR1 SGDLS and CDR2 YYNGEE. Trimming stripped 4 bases from V and 8 bases from J, with 19 bases between. CDR3 loop: CASSLYRGYPDSPLHF. DNA of the CDR3: TGTGCCAGCAGCCTCTACCGGGGGTACCCCGATTCACCCCTCCACTTT.

This clone is a singleton in its sample. This chain joins TRBV28 and TRBJ1-5; weak D call: TRBD1 (5 bases). V lost 3 bases and J 4 bases, leaving 10 bases between the germline ends. The germline gives CDR1 MDHEN, CDR2 SYDVKM. The CDR3 loop spans 14 amino acids. CDR3 DNA: TGTGCCAGCAGTTTCGGGGGTCCAAATCAGCCCCAGCATTTT. Translation: CASSFGGPNQPQHF.

This chain uses TRBV19 with TRBJ1-5; 9 bases are shared with TRBD1. This CDR3 contains 15 residues. Per the germline V gene, CDR1 is LNHDA and CDR2 is SQIVND (reference sequence). V shed 7 bases, J shed 6 bases, and the junction held 10 bases outside the gene matches. Here the CDR3 reads CASTRDRVEGQPQHF. CDR3 bases: TGTGCCAGTACTAGGGACAGGGTTGAAGGTCAGCCCCAGCATTTT.

The chain carries TRBV9 and TRBJ1-1; D is ambiguous. There are 14 residues in the CDR3. Germline values: CDR1 SGDLS, CDR2 YYNGEE. The V end was cut by 4 bases, the J end by 5 bases, with 15 bases between. This CDR3 reads CASSPREKLTEAFF. In nucleotides, the CDR3 is TGTGCCAGCAGCCCCCGGGAGAAACTGACTGAAGCTTTCTTT.